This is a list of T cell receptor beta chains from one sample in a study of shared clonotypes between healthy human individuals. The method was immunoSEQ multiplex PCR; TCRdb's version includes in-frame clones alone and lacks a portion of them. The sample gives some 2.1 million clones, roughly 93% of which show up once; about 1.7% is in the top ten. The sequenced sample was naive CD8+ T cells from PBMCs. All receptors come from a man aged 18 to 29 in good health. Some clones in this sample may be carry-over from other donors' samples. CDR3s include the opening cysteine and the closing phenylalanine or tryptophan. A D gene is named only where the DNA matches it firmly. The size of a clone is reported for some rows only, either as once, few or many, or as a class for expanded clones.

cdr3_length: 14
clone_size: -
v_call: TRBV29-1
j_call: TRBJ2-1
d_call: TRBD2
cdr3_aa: CSVGSGSSYNEQFF
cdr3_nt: TGCAGCGTTGGAAGCGGGAGCTCCTACAATGAGCAGTTCTTC

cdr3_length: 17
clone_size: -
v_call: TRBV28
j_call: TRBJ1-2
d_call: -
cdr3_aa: CASSFSSYTGVPYGYTF
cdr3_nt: TGTGCCAGCAGTTTTTCCTCGTATACAGGCGTGCCATATGGCTACACCTTC

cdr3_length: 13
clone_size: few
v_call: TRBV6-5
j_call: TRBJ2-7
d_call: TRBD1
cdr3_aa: CASSARTGYEQYF
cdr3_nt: TGTGCCAGCAGTGCCAGGACAGGGTACGAGCAGTACTTC

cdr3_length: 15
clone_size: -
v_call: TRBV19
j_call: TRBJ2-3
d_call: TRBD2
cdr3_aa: CASSTSGTLSDTQYF
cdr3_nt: TGTGCCAGTAGCACTAGCGGGACTCTCTCAGATACGCAGTATTTT

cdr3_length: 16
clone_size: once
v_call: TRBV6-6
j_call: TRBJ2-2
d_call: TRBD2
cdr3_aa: CAGHKGLAGSAGELFF
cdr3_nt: TGTGCCGGCCATAAGGGTCTAGCGGGAAGTGCCGGGGAGCTGTTTTTT

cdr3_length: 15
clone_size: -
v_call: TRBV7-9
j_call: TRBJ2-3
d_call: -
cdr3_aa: CASSLAVGVTDTQYF
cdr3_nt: TGTGCCAGCAGCTTAGCGGTTGGGGTAACAGATACGCAGTATTTT

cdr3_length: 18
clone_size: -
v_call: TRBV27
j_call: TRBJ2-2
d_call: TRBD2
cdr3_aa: CASSLFPGGSNLAGELFF
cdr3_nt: TGTGCCAGCAGTTTATTCCCCGGCGGGAGTAATTTGGCCGGGGAGCTGTTTTTT

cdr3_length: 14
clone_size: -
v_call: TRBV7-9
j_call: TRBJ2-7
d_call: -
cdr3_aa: CASSPGGESYEQYF
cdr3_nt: TGTGCCAGCAGCCCAGGGGGGGAATCCTACGAGCAGTACTTC

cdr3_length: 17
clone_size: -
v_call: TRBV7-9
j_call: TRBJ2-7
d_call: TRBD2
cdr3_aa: CASSLGPLAGGSYEQYF
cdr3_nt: TGTGCCAGCAGCTTAGGGCCGCTAGCGGGAGGCTCCTACGAGCAGTACTTC

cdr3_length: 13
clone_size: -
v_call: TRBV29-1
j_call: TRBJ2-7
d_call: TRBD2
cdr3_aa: CSVEGREGVEQYF
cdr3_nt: TGCAGCGTTGAAGGGCGGGAGGGCGTAGAGCAGTACTTC

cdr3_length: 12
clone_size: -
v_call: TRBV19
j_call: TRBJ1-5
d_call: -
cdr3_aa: CASTTGWQPQHF
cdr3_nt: TGTGCCAGTACCACAGGGTGGCAGCCCCAGCATTTT

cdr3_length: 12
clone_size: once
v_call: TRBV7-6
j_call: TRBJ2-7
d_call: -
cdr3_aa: CASSPAEAEQYF
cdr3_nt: TGTGCCAGCAGCCCCGCCGAAGCCGAGCAGTACTTC

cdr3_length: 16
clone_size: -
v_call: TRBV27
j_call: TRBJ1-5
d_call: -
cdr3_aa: CASSLIGVSPNQPQHF
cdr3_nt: TGTGCCAGCAGTCTCATTGGGGTTAGCCCAAATCAGCCCCAGCATTTT

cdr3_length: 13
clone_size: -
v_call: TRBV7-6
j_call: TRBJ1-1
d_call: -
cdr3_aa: CASSFSGVTEAFF
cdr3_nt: TGTGCCAGCAGCTTTTCCGGAGTCACTGAAGCTTTCTTT

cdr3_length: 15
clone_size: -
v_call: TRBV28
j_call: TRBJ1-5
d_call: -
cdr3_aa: CASSLGEGENQPQHF
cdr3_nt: TGTGCCAGCAGTTTGGGGGAAGGTGAAAATCAGCCCCAGCATTTT

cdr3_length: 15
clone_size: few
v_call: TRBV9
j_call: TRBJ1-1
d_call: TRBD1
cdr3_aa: CASSTHGRGLTEAFF
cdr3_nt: TGTGCCAGCAGCACGCACGGCAGGGGGCTAACTGAAGCTTTCTTT

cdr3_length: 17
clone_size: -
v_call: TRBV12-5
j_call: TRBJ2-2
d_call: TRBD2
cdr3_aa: CASGYGLAGVLAGELFF
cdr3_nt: TGTGCTAGTGGTTATGGGCTAGCGGGAGTGCTGGCCGGGGAGCTGTTTTTT

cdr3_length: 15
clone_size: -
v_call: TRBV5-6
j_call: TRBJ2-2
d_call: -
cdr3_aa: CASSLGQGLTGELFF
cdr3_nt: TGTGCCAGCAGCTTGGGCCAGGGGCTTACCGGGGAGCTGTTTTTT

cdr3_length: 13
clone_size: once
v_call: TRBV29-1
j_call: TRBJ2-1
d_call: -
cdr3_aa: CSVGFGGYDEQFF
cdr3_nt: TGCAGCGTTGGATTCGGTGGTTACGATGAGCAGTTCTTC

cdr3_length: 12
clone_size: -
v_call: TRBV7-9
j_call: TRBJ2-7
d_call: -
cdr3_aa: CASSKLADEQYF
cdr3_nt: TGTGCCAGCAGCAAACTAGCCGACGAGCAGTACTTC

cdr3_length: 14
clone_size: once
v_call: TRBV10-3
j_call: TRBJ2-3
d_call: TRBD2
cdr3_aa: CAAQPREGGDTQYF
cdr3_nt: TGTGCCGCCCAGCCTCGGGAGGGGGGAGATACGCAGTATTTT

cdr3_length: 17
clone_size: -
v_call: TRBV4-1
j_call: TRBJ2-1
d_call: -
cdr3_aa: CASSLLAPSGAKFEQFF
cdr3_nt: TGCGCCAGCAGCCTTCTAGCCCCCTCGGGGGCCAAGTTTGAGCAGTTCTTC

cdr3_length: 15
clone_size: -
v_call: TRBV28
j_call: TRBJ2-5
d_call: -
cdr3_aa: CASSLGGLFKETQYF
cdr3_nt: TGTGCCAGCAGTTTAGGGGGACTCTTCAAAGAGACCCAGTACTTC

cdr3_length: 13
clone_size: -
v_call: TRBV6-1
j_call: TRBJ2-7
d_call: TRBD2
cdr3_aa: CATGTSYSYEQYF
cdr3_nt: TGTGCCACAGGGACTAGCTACTCCTACGAGCAGTACTTC

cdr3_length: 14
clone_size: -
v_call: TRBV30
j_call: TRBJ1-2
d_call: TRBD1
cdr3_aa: CAWSSMSGGDGYTF
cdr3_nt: TGTGCCTGGAGTAGTATGTCAGGGGGCGACGGCTACACCTTC

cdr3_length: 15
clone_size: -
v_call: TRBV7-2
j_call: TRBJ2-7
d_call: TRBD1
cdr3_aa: CASSSSPGQPYEQYF
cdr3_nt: TGTGCCAGCAGCTCCTCACCGGGACAGCCTTACGAGCAGTACTTC

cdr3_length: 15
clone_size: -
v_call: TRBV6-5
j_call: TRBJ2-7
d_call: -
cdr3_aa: CASRSGRGELYEQYF
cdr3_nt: TGTGCCAGCAGATCGGGGCGGGGCGAACTCTACGAGCAGTACTTC

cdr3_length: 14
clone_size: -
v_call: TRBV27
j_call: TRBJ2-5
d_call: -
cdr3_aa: CASSPRQLQETQYF
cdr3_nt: TGTGCCAGCAGTCCCCGACAGTTACAAGAGACCCAGTACTTC

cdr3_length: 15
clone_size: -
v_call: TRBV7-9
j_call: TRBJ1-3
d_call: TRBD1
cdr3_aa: CASSPHDRVKNTIYF
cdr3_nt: TGTGCCAGCAGCCCTCACGACAGGGTGAAGAACACCATATATTTT

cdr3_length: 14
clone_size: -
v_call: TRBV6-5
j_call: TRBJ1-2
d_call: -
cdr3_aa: CASSYGGLFDGYTF
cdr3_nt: TGTGCCAGCAGTTACGGGGGCCTTTTCGATGGCTACACCTTC

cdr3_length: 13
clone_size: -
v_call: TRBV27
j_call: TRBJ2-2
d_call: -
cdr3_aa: CASSPRGPGELFF
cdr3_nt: TGTGCCAGCAGCCCAAGGGGTCCCGGGGAGCTGTTTTTT

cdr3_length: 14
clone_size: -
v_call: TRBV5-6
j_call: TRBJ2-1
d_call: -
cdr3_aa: CASSFQGMNNEQFF
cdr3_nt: TGTGCCAGCAGCTTCCAGGGGATGAACAATGAGCAGTTCTTC

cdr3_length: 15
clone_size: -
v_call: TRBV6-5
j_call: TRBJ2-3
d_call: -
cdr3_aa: CASSGEGGRADTQYF
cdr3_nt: TGTGCCAGCAGTGGGGAGGGGGGAAGGGCAGATACGCAGTATTTT

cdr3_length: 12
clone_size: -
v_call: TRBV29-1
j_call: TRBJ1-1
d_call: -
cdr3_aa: CSVTPGGTEAFF
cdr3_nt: TGCAGCGTTACCCCCGGGGGGACTGAAGCTTTCTTT

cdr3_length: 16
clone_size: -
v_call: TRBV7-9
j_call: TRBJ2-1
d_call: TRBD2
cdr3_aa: CASSLALAGVYGEQFF
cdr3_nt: TGTGCCAGCAGCCTAGCACTAGCGGGAGTTTACGGTGAGCAGTTCTTC

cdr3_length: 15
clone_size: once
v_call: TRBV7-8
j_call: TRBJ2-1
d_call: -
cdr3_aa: CASGARPLSYNEQFF
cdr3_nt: TGTGCCAGCGGGGCGAGACCGCTTTCCTACAATGAGCAGTTCTTC

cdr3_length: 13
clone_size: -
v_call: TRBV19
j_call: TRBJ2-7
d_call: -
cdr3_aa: CATADEEDYEQYF
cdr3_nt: TGTGCCACCGCGGACGAAGAAGACTACGAGCAGTACTTC

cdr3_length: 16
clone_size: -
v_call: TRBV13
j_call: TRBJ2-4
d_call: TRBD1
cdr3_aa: CASSSLTGDAKNIQYF
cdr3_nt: TGTGCCAGCAGCTCTTTGACAGGGGATGCCAAAAACATTCAGTACTTC

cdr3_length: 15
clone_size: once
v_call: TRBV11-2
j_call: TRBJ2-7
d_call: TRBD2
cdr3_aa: CASSLGLAGSYEQYF
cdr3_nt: TGTGCCAGCAGCTTAGGTTTAGCGGGGTCCTACGAGCAGTACTTC